This T cell receptor (beta chain) was observed in a study of technical replicates of blood from a handful of donors. CDR1 and CDR2 from the germline V gene are LNHDA and SQIVND (reference sequence). There are 11 residues in the CDR3. V was clipped by 6 bases and J by 5 bases, with 7 bases between them. The protocol was immunoSEQ multiplex PCR, while the TCRdb copy is restricted to in-frame clones and leaves out a portion. The sample has approximately 15,000 clones, roughly 88% seen once; the top ten hold 9.5% to 15%. Sequencing was done on a sample of PBMCs. This sequence was found in a human donor in good health. V usage is TRBV19 and J usage is TRBJ1-2; D gene uncertain. CDR3: CASRDWYGYTF. The CDR3 coding sequence is TGTGCCAGTAGAGACTGGTATGGCTACACCTTC. The full variable domain, with the rest looked up from reference TRBV19 and TRBJ1-2, is DGGITQSPKYLFRKEGQNVTLSCEQNLNHDAMYWYRQDPGQGLRLIYYSQIVNDFQKGDIAEGYSVSREKKESFPLTVTSAQKNPTAFYLCASRDWYGYTFGSGTRLTVV.